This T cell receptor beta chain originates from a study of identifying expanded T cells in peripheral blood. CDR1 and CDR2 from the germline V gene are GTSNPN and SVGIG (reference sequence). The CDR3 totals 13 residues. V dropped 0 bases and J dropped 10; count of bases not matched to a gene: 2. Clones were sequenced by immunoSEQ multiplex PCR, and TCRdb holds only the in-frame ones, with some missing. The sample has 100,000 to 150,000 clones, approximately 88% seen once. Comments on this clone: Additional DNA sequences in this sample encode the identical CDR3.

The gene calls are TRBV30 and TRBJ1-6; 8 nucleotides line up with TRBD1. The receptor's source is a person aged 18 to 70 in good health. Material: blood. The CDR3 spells CAWSVQGGSPLHF. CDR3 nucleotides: TGTGCCTGGAGTGTACAGGGGGGCTCACCCCTCCACTTT.